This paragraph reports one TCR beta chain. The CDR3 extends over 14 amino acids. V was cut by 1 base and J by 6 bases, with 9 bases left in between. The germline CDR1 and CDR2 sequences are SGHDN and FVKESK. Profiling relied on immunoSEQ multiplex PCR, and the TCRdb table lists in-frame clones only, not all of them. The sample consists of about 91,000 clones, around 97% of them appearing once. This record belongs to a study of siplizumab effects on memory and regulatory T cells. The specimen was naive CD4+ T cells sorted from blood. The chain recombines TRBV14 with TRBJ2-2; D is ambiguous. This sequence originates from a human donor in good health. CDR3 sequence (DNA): TGTGCCAGCAGCCAAGTATTCCGAGCCGGGGAGCTGTTTTTT. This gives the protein CASSQVFRAGELFF. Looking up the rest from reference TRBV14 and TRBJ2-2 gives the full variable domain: EAGVTQFPSHSVIEKGQTVTLRCDPISGHDNLYWYRRVMGKEIKFLLHFVKESKQDESGMPNNRFLAERTGGTYSTLKVQPAELEDSGVYFCASSQVFRAGELFFGEGSRLTVL.